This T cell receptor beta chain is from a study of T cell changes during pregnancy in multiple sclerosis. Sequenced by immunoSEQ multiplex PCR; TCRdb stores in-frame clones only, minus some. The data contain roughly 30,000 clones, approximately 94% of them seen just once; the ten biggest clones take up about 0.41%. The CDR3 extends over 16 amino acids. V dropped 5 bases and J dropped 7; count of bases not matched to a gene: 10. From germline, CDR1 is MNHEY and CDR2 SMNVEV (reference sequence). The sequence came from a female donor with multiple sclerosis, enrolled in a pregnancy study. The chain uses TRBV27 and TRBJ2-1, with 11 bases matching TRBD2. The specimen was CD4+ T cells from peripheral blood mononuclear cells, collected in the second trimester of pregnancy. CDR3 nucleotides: TGTGCCAGCAGTAAGATAGCGGGAGGGCCCGGAAATGAGCAGTTCTTC. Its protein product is CASSKIAGGPGNEQFF.